The T cell receptor (beta chain) described here comes from a study of blood T cell repertoires in COVID-19. On the study more broadly: PBMCs, B-cell-depleted T cells, or T cells were the source of the cDNA or gDNA that made up the material.

Method: immunoSEQ multiplex PCR; TCRdb's copy keeps in-frame clones and lacks some. This sample has about 26,000 clones, with approximately 84% found just once. This CDR3 spans 13 amino acids. Trimming removed 5 bases from V and 5 bases from J, with 11 bases in between. Germline values: CDR1 MRHNA, CDR2 SNTAGT. This rearrangement joins TRBV6-4 to TRBJ2-3; D gene uncertain. The receptor comes from a man aged 50 to 60 with active or convalescent COVID-19. Sequences were obtained from peripheral blood. CDR3 sequence (DNA): TGTGCCAGCAGTCCCACCCTAGAAGATACGCAGTATTTT. Amino acid sequence: CASSPTLEDTQYF.